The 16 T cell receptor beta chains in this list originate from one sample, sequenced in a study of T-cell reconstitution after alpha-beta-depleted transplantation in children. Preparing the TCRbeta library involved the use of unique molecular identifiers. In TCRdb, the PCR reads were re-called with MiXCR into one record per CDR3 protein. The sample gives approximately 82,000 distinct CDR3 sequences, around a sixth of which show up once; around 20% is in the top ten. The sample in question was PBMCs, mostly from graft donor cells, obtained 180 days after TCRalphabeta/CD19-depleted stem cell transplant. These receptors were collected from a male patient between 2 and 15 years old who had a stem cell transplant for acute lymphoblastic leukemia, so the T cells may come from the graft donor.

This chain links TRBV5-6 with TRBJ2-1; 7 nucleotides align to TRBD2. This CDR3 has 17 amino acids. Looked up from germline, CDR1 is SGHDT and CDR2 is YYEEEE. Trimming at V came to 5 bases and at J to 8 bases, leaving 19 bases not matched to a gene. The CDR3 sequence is CASSPAGDAGTWDEQFF. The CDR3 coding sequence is TGTGCCAGCAGTCCGGCGGGGGACGCAGGAACTTGGGATGAGCAGTTCTTC.

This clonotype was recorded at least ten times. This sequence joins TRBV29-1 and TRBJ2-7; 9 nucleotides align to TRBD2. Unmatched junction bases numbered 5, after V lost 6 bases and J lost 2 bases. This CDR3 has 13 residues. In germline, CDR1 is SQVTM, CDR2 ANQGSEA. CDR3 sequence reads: CSVAGGDTYEQYF. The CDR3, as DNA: TGCAGCGTCGCGGGGGGGGACACCTACGAGCAGTACTTC.

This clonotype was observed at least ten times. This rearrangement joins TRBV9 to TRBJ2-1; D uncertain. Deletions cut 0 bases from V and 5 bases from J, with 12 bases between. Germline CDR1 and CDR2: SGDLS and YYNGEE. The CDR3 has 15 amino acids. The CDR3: CASSVGMVAHNEQFF. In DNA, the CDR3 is TGTGCCAGCAGCGTAGGTATGGTGGCCCACAATGAGCAGTTCTTC.

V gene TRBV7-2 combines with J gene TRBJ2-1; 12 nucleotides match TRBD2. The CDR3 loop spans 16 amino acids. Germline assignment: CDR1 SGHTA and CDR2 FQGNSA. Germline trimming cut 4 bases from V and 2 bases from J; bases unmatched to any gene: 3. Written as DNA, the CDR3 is TGTGCCAGCAGCTCCCTAGCGGGGGGGCCCTACAATGAGCAGTTCTTC. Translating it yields CASSSLAGGPYNEQFF.

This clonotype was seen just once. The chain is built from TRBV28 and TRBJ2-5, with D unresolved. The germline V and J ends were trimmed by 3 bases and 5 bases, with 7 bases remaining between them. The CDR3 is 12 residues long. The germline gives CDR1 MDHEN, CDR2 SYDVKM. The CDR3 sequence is CASSFSLETQYF. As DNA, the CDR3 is TGTGCCAGCAGTTTTTCCCTGGAGACCCAGTACTTC.

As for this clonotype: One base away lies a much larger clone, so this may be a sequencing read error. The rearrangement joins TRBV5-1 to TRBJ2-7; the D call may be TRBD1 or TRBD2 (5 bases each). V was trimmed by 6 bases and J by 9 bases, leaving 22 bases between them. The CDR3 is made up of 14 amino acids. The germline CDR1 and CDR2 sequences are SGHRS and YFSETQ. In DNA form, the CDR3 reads TGCGCCAGCACCATCCGGGACCCCGTCGACGGGCAGTACTTC. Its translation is CASTIRDPVDGQYF.

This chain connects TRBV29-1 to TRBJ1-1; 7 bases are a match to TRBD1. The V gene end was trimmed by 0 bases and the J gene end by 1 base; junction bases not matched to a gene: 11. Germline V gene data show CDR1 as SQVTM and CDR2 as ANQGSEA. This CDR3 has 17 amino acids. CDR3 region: CSVEDRGPRGSNTEAFF. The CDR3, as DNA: TGCAGCGTTGAAGATAGGGGGCCGAGGGGCTCGAACACTGAAGCTTTCTTT.

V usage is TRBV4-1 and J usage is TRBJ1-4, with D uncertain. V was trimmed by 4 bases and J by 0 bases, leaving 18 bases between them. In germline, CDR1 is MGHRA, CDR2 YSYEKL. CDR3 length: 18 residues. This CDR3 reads CASSLQTMWEATNEKLFF. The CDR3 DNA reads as TGCGCCAGCAGCCTTCAAACCATGTGGGAAGCAACTAATGAAAAACTGTTTTTT.

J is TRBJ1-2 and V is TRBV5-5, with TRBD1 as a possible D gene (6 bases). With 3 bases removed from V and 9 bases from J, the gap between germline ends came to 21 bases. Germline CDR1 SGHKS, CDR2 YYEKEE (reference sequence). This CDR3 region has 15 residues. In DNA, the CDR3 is TGTGCCAGCAGCTCCTTCCTCTTAGGGACAAGAAGCTACACCTTC. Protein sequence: CASSSFLLGTRSYTF.

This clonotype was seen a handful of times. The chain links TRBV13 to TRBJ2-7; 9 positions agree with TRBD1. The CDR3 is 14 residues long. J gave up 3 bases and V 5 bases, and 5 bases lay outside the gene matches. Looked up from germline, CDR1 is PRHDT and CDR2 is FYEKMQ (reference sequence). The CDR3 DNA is TGTGCCAGCAGCCAAGGACAGGGGATCTACGAGCAGTACTTC. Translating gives CASSQGQGIYEQYF.

CDR3 region: CSVRTGGGGPQHF. The CDR3 bases are TGCAGTGTTCGGACAGGGGGGGGAGGACCCCAGCATTTT. This chain connects TRBV20-1 to TRBJ1-5; 10 bases match TRBD1. The CDR3 consists of 13 residues. Trimming at V came to 7 bases and at J to 10 bases, leaving 10 bases not matched to a gene. In germline, CDR1 is DFQATT, CDR2 SNEGSKA (reference sequence).

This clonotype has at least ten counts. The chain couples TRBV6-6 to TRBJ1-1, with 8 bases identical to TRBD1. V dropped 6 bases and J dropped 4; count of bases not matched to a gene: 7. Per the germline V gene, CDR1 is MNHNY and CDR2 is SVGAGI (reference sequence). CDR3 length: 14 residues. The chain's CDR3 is CASRRQGSSTEAFF. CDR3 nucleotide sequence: TGTGCCAGCAGGCGACAGGGGTCGTCCACTGAAGCTTTCTTT.

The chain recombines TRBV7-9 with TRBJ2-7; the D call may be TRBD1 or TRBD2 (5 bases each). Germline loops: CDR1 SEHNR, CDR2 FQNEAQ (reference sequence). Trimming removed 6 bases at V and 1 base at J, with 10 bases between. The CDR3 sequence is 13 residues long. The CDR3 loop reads CASRAGSSYEQYF. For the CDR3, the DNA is TGTGCCAGCAGAGCAGGGAGTTCCTACGAGCAGTACTTC.

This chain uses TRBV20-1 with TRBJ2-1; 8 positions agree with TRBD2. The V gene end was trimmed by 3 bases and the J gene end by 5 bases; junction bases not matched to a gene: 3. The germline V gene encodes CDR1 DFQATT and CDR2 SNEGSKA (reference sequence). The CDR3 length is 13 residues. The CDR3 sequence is CSASSSGDNEQFF. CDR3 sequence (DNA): TGCAGTGCTAGTAGTAGCGGGGACAATGAGCAGTTCTTC.

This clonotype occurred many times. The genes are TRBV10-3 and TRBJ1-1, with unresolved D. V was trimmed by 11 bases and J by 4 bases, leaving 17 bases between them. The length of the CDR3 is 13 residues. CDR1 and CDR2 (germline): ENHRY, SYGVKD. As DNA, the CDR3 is TGTGCCGCCCAGCTGAACGAGGGCACTGAAGCTTTCTTT. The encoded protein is CAAQLNEGTEAFF.

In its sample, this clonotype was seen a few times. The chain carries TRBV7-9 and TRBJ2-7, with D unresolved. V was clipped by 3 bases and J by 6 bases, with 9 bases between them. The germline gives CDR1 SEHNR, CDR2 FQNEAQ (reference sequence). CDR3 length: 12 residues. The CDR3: CASSLQGGEQYF. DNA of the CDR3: TGTGCCAGCAGCTTGCAAGGTGGCGAGCAGTACTTC. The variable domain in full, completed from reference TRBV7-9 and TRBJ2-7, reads DTGVSQNPRHKITKRGQNVTFRCDPISEHNRLYWYRQTLGQGPEFLTYFQNEAQLEKSRLLSDRFSAERPKGSFSTLEIQRTEQGDSAMYLCASSLQGGEQYFGPGTRLTVT.